This T cell receptor (beta chain) was sequenced for a study of cytomegalovirus exposure and HLA in healthy donors. Points from the study as a whole: In vitro checks showed that three CMV-associated chains really do target CMV antigens. TCR beta V- and J-gene trimming, according to a later analysis, was linked to a missense DCLRE1C variant. A later analysis by the authors found several of the most significant clusters apparently linked to common viral pathogens. There were around 160 TCR beta chains listed as cytomegalovirus-associated.

In the PCR, 60 Vbeta and 13 Jbeta primers were used. Clones were sequenced by immunoSEQ multiplex PCR, and TCRdb holds only the in-frame ones, with some missing. Of some 180,000 clones listed, roughly 9.5% are singletons. Comment on this clone: Its matching antigen is unknown.

The CDR3 is 15 residues long. V gave up 6 bases and J gave up 2 bases; unmatched junction bases: 7. The germline CDR1 and CDR2 sequences are MNHEY and SMNVEV (reference sequence). This clonotype was sampled from a woman in her 30s in good health and CMV-seropositive. Source material: PBMCs. The V call is TRBV27, the J call TRBJ2-7; 10 bases fit TRBD2. The DNA for the CDR3 is TGTGCCAGCAGCCTCGTACTAGCGGGAACCTACGAGCAGTACTTC. Amino acids: CASSLVLAGTYEQYF.